Detailed here is one T cell receptor (beta chain). Its antigen remains unknown. This specimen belongs to a study of T cell responses to AZD1222 COVID-19 vaccine. On the study more broadly: Second-dose recipients at about 4 or about 12 weeks were treated as one pooled group. Findings and caveats of the study: Only six or seven AZD1222 recipients were seropositive at baseline. Along spike, vaccine-associated CD4 TCRs were found throughout, with dominance at 160-218 and 743-854. White British donors predominated, females outnumbered males, and clonal diversity was possibly underestimated.

The length of the CDR3 is 15 residues. Trimming removed 5 bases at V and 2 bases at J, with 15 bases between. From germline, CDR1 is SGHTA and CDR2 FQGNSA. TCRdb's table, derived via immunoSEQ multiplex PCR, lists solely in-frame clones and lacks some. The profile covers about 130,000 clones, with around 85% appearing a single time and about 1.6% taken by the ten largest. This TCR derives from an adult in good health. The sample was peripheral blood, taken on day 0 of AZD1222 vaccination. The chain employs TRBV7-2 and TRBJ1-1; D call uncertain. The CDR3 loop reads CASSASPGRNTEAFF. In DNA form, the CDR3 reads TGTGCCAGCAGCGCCTCTCCGGGGAGAAACACTGAAGCTTTCTTT.